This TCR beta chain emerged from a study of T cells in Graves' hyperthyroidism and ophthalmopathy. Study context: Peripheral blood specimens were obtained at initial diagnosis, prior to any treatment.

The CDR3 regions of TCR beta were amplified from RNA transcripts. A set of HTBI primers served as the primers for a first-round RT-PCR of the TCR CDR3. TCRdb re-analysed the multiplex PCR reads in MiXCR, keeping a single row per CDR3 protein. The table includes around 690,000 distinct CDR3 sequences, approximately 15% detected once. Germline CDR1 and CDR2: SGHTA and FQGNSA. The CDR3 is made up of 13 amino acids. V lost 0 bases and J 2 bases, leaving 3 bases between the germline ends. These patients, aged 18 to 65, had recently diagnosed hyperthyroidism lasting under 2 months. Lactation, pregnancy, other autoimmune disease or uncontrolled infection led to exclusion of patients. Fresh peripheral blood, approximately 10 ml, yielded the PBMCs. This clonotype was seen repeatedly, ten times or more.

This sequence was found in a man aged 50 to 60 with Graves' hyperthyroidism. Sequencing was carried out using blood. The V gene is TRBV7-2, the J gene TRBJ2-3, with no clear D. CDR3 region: CASSLAFTDTQYF. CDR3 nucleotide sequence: TGTGCCAGCAGCTTAGCGTTCACAGATACGCAGTATTTT. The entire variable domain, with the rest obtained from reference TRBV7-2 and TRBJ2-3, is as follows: GAGVSQSPSNKVTEKGKDVELRCDPISGHTALYWYRQSLGQGLEFLIYFQGNSAPDKSGLPSDRFSAERTGGSVSTLTIQRTQQEDSAVYLCASSLAFTDTQYFGPGTRLTVL.